This entry describes one TCR beta chain. Its antigen is unknown. These data come from a study of CXCR3-negative and CXCR3-positive naive CD8 T cells (dated by TCRdb to about 2019). Looking at the study overall: In total, 130 million to 150 million TRB reads were obtained, which works out to roughly 1.5 +/- 0.3 million reads per library. Diversity and physicochemical repertoire analyses covered some eleven donors pooled from two independent experiments. For the TRBV-TRBJ cluster analysis, the naive subsets came from 5 donors, while the memory cells came from 3 donors. The paper's findings and limits, for the study overall: Because surface CD5, which is linked to self-reactivity in mice, was comparable between the naive subsets, TCR interaction strength was also inferred from the physicochemical properties of TRB CDR3s. Within the same donor, TRBV-TRBJ usage looked similar between naive CXCR3-negative and CXCR3-positive cells, but memory cells had distinct patterns. CXCR3 expression partially decreased after cryopreservation, so most assays used freshly isolated PBMCs. Both naive subsets had comparably high repertoire diversity, while memory CD8+ T cells had much lower repertoire diversity. TRB CDR3s from CXCR3-positive naive cells showed higher hydrophobicity (lower Kidera factor 4), lower energy, and higher strength and volume indices than CXCR3-negative naive cells.

TCRdb names NextSeq 550 as the instrument used. The Human TCR Profiling Kit (MiLaboratory) was used to make UMI-labeled 5' RACE TRB cDNA libraries. cDNA synthesis used the entire amount of extracted RNA, and PCR amplification then used the entire amount of cDNA produced. Libraries were prepared in parallel with an identical number of PCR cycles. On the authors' methods: MIGEC and MiXCR extracted about 50,000 +/- 10,000 unique UMI-labeled TRB cDNA molecules per library, requiring at least two reads per UMI. Each library averaged about 40,000 +/- 10,000 functional in-frame TRB CDR3 nucleotide clonotypes without stop codons. After each sample was downsampled to 5000 UMI-labeled TRB molecules, VDJtools was used to calculate diversity metrics such as normalized Shannon-Wiener and Chao1. VDJtools was used to calculate clonotype-size-weighted physicochemical properties of the central five CDR3 residues, namely interaction energy, strength, volume and Kidera factor 4. Reads reprocessed by TCRdb are summarized as one entry per CDR3 protein sequence, and DNA is absent. These V and J calls rely on TCRdb rather than the paper's analysis. The sample has about 130,000 distinct CDR3 sequences on record. In total, the top ten clones hold approximately 0.29% of the sample.

Each CD8+ T cell subset was flow-sorted in triplicate, and 300,000 cells per subset were placed directly into RLT lysis buffer. To keep memory contaminants out, a stringent definition of naive CD8+ T cells was applied: CD45RO-CCR7+CD27+CD95-. Using standard density gradient centrifugation, peripheral blood mononuclear cells were isolated from buffy coats. A FACSAria III was used to flow-sort naive CD8+ T cells into CXCR3-negative and CXCR3-positive populations. Total RNA was extracted from sorted cells using an RNeasy Mini Kit. The germline V gene encodes CDR1 DFQATT and CDR2 SNEGSKA (reference sequence). Spanning cysteine to phenylalanine, the CDR3 consists of 15 amino acids. The protein alone is recorded here.

The receptor was isolated from a human donor in good health. Some clones in this sample may be carry-over from other donors' samples. This chain joins TRBV20-1 to TRBJ2-7; TCRdb proposes TRBD2, but this gene call is untestable without DNA. Input material: naive CXCR3- CD8+ T cells from blood. The label giving this sample's cell subset or site can be read as: CD45RO-CCR7+CD27+CD95- naive CD8+ T cells lacking CXCR3 (TNR3-). The CDR3 reads as follows: CSARPRGAGEGEQYF.